The text below deals with one TCR beta chain. What it recognizes is unknown. CDR1 and CDR2 from the germline V gene are SNHLY and FYNNEI. Trimming took 8 bases from V and 1 from J, leaving 11 bases between them. The CDR3 contains 13 residues. This specimen comes from a study of T cell repertoires in cytomegalovirus infection. TCRdb fed the reads into MiXCR, producing one record per CDR3 protein. The sample records hundreds of thousands of distinct CDR3 sequences, 33% being singletons. The sequenced sample was cultured PBMCs, obtained from culture after CMV antigen stimulation. The origin of this receptor is a human donor in good health (CMV status not recorded). Some clones in this sample may be carry-over from other donors' samples. The V gene is TRBV2, the J gene TRBJ1-1; unclear D gene. The CDR3: CASGSRGNTEAFF. The CDR3 DNA follows: TGTGCCAGCGGTAGTCGGGGGAACACTGAAGCTTTCTTT.